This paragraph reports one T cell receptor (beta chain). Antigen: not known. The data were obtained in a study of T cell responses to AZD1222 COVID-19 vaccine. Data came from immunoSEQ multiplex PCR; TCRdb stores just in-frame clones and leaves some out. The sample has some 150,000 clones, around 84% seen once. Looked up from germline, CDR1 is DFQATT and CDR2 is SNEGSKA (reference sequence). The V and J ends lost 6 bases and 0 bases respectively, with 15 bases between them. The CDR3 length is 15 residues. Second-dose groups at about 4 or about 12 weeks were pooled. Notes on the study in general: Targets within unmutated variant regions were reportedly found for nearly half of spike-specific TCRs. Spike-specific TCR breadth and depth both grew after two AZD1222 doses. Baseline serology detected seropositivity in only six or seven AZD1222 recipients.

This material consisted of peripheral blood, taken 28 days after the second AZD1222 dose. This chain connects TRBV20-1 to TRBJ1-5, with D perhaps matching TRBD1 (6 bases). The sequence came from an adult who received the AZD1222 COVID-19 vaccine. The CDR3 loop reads CSASQGKYSNQPQHF. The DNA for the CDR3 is TGCAGTGCCAGTCAGGGGAAGTATAGCAATCAGCCCCAGCATTTT.